Listed here is a single T cell receptor (beta chain). This sample was included in a study of blood T cell repertoires in COVID-19. Clones were sequenced by immunoSEQ multiplex PCR, and TCRdb holds only the in-frame ones, with some missing. The sample holds around 180,000 clones, 85% to 90% seen once. The J segment lost 5 bases and the V segment lost 0 bases, leaving 23 bases of the junction unmatched. The germline CDR1 and CDR2 sequences are SGHRS and YFSETQ. This CDR3 is 23 amino acids long. This TCR came from a woman aged 40 to 50 with acute COVID-19. Sequencing input: PBMCs or T cells enriched from blood (not recorded which). The rearrangement links TRBV5-1 to TRBJ2-5, with 15 bases fitting TRBD2. The CDR3 DNA reads TGCGCCAGCAGCTTGGCTCTAGCTTCAAGGACTAGCGGGGGGGCCCAGACCTCGGAGACCCAGTACTTC. Translated, it gives CASSLALASRTSGGAQTSETQYF.